This T cell receptor beta chain originates from a study of blood T cell repertoires in COVID-19. This clone was counted a few times. Clones were read by immunoSEQ multiplex PCR, and TCRdb kept only the in-frame ones, dropping some. The sample holds roughly 180,000 clones, roughly 88% seen once. CDR1 and CDR2 (germline): LGHNT, FRNRAP. V lost 6 bases and J lost 11, with 16 bases in between. CDR3 length: 12 residues. The chain couples TRBV12-5 to TRBJ1-1; no clear D. The sequence was obtained from an older woman who had recovered from COVID-19. The sequenced sample consisted of PBMCs or T cells enriched from blood (not recorded which). CDR3 residues: CASGEFSASAFF. The CDR3 DNA sequence: TGTGCTAGTGGGGAGTTCAGCGCTTCGGCTTTCTTT.